This T cell receptor beta chain is drawn from a study of prognosis after radiotherapy for stage I lung cancer. Study overall: The tumor diagnosis was squamous cell carcinoma for over 5 patients and adenocarcinoma for approximately 12. As radiotherapy, SBRT was administered in 3 to 5 fractions with a biologically effective dose of at least 100 Gy.

By two-round multiplex PCR, the TCR beta CDR3 was amplified from genomic DNA. With primers specific to each TRBV and TRBJ gene, the first-round PCR was performed. TCRdb re-called the multiplex PCR reads through MiXCR, storing one row per CDR3 protein. The repertoire holds roughly 25,000 distinct CDR3 sequences, with roughly 50% as singletons. Points from the study as a whole: Where distant metastases developed, patients had lower Shannon entropy after stereotactic body radiation therapy.

Trimming shortened V by 0 bases and J by 1 base, and 14 bases separated the two germline ends. Looked up from germline, CDR1 is SGHDT and CDR2 is YYEEEE. This CDR3 is built from 16 residues. At least ten counts were recorded for this clonotype. Its antigen is currently unknown. This specimen was PBMCs, taken before or after stereotactic body radiation therapy (not recorded which). The chain carries TRBV5-6 and TRBJ2-7, with D possibly matching TRBD1 (6 bases). The source of this sequence is a donor over 45 with non-small cell lung cancer. In DNA form, the CDR3 reads TGTGCCAGCAGCTTGGCTTCCGGGACACCGTCCTACGAGCAGTACTTC. It is translated as CASSLASGTPSYEQYF.